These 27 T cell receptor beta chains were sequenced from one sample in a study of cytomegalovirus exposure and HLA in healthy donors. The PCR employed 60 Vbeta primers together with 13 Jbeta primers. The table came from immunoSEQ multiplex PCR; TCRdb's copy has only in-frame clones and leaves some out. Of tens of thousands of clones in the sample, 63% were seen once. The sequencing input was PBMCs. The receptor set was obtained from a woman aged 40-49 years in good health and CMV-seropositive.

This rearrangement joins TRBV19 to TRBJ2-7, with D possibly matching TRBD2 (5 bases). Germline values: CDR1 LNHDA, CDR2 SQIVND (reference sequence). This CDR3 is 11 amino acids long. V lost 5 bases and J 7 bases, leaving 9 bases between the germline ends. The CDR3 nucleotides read TGTGCCAGTAGTGGGAGATTAGAGCAGTACTTC. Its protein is CASSGRLEQYF.

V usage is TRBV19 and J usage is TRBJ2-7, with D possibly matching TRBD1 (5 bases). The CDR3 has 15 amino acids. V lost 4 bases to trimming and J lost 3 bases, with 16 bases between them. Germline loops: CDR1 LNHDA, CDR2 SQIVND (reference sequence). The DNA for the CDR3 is TGTGCCAGTAGTACCTTGGGGCCTAGGAACTACGAGCAGTACTTC. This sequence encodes CASSTLGPRNYEQYF.

CDR3 bases: TGTGCCAGCAGTGCCGGGACAGGGGTTCTGCGTGAAAAACTGTTTTTT. This encodes CASSAGTGVLREKLFF. The J gene is TRBJ1-4, the V gene TRBV27; TRBD1 matches at 10 bases. Germline V CDR1 and CDR2: MNHEY, SMNVEV (reference sequence). The CDR3 consists of 16 residues. The ends lost 5 bases at V and 7 bases at J; junction bases unmatched: 10.

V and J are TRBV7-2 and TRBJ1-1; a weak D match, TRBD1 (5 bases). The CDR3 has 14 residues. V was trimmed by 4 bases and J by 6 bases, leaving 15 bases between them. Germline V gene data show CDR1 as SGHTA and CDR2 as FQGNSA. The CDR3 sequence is CASSSQGGISEAFF. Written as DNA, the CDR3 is TGTGCCAGCAGCTCCCAGGGTGGGATATCTGAAGCTTTCTTT.

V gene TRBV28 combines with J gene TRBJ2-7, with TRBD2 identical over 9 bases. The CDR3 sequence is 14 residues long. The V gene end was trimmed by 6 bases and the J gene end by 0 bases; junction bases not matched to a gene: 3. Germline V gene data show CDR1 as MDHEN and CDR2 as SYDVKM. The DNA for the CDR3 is TGTGCCAGCAGAACGGGACTAGCCTCCTACGAGCAGTACTTC. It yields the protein CASRTGLASYEQYF.

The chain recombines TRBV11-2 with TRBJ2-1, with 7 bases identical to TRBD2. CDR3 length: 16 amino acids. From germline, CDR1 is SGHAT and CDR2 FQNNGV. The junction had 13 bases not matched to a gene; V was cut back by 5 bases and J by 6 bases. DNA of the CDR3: TGTGCCAGCAGCCCCCCGCGACGGGAGGCCTCCAATGAGCAGTTCTTC. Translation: CASSPPRREASNEQFF.

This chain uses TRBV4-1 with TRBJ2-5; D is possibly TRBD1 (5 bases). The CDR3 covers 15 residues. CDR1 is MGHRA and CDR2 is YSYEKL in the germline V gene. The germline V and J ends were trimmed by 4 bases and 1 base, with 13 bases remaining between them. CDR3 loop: CASSLSGASQETQYF. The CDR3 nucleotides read TGCGCCAGCAGCCTCAGTGGGGCATCCCAAGAGACCCAGTACTTC.

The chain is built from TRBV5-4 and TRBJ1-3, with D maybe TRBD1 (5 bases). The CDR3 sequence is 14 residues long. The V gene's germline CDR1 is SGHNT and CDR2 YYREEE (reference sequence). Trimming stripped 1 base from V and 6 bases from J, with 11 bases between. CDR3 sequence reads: CASSLYEGLNTIYF. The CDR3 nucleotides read TGTGCCAGCAGCTTGTACGAGGGACTAAACACCATATATTTT. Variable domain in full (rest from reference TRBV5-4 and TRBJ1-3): ETGVTQSPTHLIKTRGQQVTLRCSSQSGHNTVSWYQQALGQGPQFIFQYYREEENGRGNFPPRFSGLQFPNYSSELNVNALELDDSALYLCASSLYEGLNTIYFGEGSWLTVV.

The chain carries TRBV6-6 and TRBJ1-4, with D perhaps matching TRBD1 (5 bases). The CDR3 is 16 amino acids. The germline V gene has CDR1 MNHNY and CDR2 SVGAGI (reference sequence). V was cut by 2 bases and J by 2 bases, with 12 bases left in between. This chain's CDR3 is CASSYGAGGTNEKLFF. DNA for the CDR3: TGTGCCAGCAGTTACGGGGCAGGTGGGACTAATGAAAAACTGTTTTTT.

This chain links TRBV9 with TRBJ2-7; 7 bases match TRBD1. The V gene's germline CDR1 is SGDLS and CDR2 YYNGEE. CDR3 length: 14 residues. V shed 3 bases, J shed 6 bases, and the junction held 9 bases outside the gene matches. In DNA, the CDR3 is TGTGCCAGCAGCGCTGTTGTCCAGGGGGTCGAGCAGTACTTC. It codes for CASSAVVQGVEQYF.

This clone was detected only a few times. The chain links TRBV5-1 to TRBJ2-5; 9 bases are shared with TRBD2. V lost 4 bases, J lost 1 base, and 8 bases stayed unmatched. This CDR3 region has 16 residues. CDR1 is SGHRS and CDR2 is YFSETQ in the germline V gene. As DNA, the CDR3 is TGCGCCAGCAGCCTTTCGGAGACTAGCGGCCAAGAGACCCAGTACTTC. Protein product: CASSLSETSGQETQYF.

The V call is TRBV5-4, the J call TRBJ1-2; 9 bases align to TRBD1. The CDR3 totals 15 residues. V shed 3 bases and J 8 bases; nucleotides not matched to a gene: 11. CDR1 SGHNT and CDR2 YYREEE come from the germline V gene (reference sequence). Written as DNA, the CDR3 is TGTGCCAGCAGCTCTAAACAGGGGGCCATCGTGGGCTACACCTTC. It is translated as CASSSKQGAIVGYTF.

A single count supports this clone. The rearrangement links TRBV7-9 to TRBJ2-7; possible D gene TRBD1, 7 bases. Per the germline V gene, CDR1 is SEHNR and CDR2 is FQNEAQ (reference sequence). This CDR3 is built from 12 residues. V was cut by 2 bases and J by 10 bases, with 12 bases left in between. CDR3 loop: CASSLSRDRQYF. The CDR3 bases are TGTGCCAGCAGCTTATCGCGGGACAGACAGTACTTC.

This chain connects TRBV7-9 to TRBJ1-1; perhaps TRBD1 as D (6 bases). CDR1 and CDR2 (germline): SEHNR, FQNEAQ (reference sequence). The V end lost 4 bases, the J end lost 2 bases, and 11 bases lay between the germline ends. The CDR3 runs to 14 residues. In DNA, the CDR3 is TGTGCCAGCAGCTGGCAGGGGCGAAACACTGAAGCTTTCTTT. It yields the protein CASSWQGRNTEAFF.

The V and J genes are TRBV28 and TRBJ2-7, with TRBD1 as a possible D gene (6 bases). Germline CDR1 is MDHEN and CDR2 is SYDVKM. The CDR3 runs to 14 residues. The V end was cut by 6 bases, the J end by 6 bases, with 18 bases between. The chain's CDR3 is CASSPGWTAREQYF. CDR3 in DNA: TGTGCCAGCAGCCCCGGGTGGACAGCCCGCGAGCAGTACTTC. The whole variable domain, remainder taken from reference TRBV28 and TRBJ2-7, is DVKVTQSSRYLVKRTGEKVFLECVQDMDHENMFWYRQDPGLGLRLIYFSYDVKMKEKGDIPEGYSVSREKKERFSLILESASTNQTSMYLCASSPGWTAREQYFGPGTRLTVT.

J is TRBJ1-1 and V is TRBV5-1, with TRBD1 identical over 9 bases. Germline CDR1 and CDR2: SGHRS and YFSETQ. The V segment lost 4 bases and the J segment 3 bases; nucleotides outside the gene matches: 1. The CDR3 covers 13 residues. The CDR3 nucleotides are TGCGCCAGCAGCCGGGACAGGGACACTGAAGCTTTCTTT. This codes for CASSRDRDTEAFF.

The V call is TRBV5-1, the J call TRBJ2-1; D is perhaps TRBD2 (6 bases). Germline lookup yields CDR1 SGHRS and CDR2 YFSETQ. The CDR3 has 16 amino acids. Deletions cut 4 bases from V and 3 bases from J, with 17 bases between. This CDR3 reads CASSIGGTVGYNEQFF. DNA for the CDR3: TGCGCCAGCAGCATCGGAGGGACGGTGGGCTACAATGAGCAGTTCTTC.

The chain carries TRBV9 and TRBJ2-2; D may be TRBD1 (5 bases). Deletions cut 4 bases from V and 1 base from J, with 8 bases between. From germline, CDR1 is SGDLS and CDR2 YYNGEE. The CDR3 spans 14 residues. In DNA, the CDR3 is TGTGCCAGCAGCTCTAGGGGGAACACCGGGGAGCTGTTTTTT. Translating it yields CASSSRGNTGELFF.

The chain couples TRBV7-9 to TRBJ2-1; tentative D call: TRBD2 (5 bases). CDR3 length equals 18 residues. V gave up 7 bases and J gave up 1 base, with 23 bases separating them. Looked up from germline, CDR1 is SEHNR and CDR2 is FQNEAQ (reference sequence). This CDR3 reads CASTLPRDPGTSYNEQFF. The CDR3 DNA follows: TGTGCCAGCACCCTCCCGCGAGACCCGGGAACGTCCTACAATGAGCAGTTCTTC.

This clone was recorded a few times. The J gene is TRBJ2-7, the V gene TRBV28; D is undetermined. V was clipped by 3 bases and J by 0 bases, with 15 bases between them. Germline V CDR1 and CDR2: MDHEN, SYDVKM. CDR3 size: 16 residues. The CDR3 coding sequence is TGTGCCAGCAGTTTTGAGTCGGTTGGTAGCTCCTACGAGCAGTACTTC. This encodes CASSFESVGSSYEQYF.

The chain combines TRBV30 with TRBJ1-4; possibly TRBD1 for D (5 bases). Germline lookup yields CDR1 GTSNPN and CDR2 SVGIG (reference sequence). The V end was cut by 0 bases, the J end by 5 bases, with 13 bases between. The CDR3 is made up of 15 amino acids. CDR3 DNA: TGTGCCTGGAGTGTACGCGGGACCGGGAATGAAAAACTGTTTTTT. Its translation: CAWSVRGTGNEKLFF.

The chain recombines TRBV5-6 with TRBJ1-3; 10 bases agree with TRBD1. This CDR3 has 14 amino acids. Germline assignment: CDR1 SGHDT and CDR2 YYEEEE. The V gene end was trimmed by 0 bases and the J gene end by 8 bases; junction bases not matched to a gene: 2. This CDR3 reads CASSLGDRGHTIYF. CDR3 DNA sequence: TGTGCCAGCAGCTTGGGGGACAGGGGACACACCATATATTTT.

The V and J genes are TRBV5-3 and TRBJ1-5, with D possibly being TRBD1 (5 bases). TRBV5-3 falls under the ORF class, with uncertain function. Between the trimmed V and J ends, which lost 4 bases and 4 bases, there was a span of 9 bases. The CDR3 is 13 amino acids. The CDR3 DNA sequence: TGTGCCAGAAGCCCGGGGGGGAATCAGCCCCAGCATTTT. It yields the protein CARSPGGNQPQHF.

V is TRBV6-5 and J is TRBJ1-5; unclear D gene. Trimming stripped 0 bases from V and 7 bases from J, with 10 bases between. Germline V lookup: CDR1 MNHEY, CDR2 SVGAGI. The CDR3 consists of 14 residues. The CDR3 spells CASSYSAGRQPQHF. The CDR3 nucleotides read TGTGCCAGCAGTTACTCCGCCGGCAGGCAGCCCCAGCATTTT.

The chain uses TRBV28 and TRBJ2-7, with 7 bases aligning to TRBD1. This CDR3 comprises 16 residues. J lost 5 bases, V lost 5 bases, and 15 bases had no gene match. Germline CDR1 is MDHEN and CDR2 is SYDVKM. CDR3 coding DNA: TGTGCCAGCAGTCCAACGATGACAGACAGGGACCACGAGCAGTACTTC. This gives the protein CASSPTMTDRDHEQYF.

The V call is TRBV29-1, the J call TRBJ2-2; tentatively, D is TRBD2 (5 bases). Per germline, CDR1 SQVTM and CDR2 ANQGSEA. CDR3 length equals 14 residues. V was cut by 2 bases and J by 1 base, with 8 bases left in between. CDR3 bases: TGCAGCGTTGAATACGGGGTGAACACCGGGGAGCTGTTTTTT. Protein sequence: CSVEYGVNTGELFF.

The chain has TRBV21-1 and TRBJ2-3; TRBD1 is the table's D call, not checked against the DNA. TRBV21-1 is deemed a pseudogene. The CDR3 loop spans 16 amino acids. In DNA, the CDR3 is TGTGCCAGCATTATTCCGGGACAGGGACGCTCAGATACGCAGTATTTT. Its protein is CASIIPGQGRSDTQYF.